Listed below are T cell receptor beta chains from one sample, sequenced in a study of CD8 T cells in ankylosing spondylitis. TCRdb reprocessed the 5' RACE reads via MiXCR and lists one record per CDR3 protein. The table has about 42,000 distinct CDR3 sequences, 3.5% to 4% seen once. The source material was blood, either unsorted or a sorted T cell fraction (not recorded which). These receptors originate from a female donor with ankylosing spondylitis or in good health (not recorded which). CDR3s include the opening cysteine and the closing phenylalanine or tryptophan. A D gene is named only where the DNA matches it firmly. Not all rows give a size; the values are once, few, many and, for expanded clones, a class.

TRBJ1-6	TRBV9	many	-	CASSVGGNSPLHF	TGTGCCAGCAGCGTAGGCGGTAATTCACCCCTCCACTTT
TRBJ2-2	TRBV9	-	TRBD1	CASGTEQGQGIGELFF	TGTGCCAGCGGCACAGAACAGGGACAGGGGATCGGGGAGCTGTTTTTT
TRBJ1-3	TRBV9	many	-	CASSVGGPWFGNTIYF	TGTGCCAGCAGCGTAGGTGGTCCTTGGTTTGGAAACACCATATATTTT
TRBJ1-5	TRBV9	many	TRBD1	CASSGTGGLGNQPQHF	TGTGCCAGCAGCGGGACAGGGGGCCTGGGCAATCAGCCCCAGCATTTT
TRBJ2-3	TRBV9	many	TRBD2	CASSVDSGGALDTQYF	TGTGCCAGCAGCGTAGATAGCGGGGGGGCCCTGGATACGCAGTATTTT
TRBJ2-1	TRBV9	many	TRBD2	CASSVELAGGPYNEQFF	TGTGCCAGCAGCGTAGAACTAGCGGGGGGCCCTTACAATGAGCAGTTCTTC
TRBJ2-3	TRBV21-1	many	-	CASSKAHTGGALRITDTQYF	TGTGCCAGCAGCAAAGCGCATACCGGGGGGGCTCTACGGATCACAGATACGCAGTATTTT
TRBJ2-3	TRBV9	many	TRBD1	CASSPWTGYTTDTQYF	TGTGCCAGCAGCCCGTGGACAGGATACACCACAGATACGCAGTATTTT
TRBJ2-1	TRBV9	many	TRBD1	CASSVGQGQGYNEQFF	TGTGCCAGCAGCGTAGGCCAGGGACAGGGATACAATGAGCAGTTCTTC
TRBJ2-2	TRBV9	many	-	CASSVFGQRNTGELFF	TGTGCCAGCAGCGTCTTTGGACAGAGAAACACCGGGGAGCTGTTTTTT
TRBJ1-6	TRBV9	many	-	CASSADRAPYNSPLHF	TGTGCCAGCAGCGCAGACAGAGCACCCTATAATTCACCCCTCCACTTT